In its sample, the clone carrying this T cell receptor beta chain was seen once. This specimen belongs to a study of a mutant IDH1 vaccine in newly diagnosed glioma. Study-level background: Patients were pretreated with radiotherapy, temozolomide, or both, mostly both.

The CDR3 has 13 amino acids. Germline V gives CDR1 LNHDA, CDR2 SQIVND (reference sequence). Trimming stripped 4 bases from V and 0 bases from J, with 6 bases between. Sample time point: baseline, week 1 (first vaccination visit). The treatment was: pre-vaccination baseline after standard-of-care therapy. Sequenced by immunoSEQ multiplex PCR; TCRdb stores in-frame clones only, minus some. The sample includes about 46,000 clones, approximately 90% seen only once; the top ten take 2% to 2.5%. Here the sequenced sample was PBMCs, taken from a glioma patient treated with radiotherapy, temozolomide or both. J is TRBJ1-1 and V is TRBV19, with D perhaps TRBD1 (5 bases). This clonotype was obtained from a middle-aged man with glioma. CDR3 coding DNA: TGTGCCAGTAGTAACAGGTTGAACACTGAAGCTTTCTTT. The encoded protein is CASSNRLNTEAFF.